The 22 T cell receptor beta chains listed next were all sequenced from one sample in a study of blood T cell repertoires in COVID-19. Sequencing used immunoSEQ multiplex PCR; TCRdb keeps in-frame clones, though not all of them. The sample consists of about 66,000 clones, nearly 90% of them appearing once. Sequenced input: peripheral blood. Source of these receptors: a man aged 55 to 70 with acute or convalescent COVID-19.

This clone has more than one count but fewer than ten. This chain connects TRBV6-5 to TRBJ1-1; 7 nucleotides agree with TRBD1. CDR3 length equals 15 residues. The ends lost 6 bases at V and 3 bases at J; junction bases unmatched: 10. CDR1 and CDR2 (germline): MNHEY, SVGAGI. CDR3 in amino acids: CASRGQAFRDTEAFF. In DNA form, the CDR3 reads TGTGCCAGCAGAGGACAGGCCTTTCGGGACACTGAAGCTTTCTTT.

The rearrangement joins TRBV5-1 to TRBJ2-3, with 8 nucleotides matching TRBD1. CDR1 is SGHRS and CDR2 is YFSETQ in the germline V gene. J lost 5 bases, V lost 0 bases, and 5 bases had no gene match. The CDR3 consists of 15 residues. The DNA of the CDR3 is TGCGCCAGCAGCTTGGAACAGGGGGGAAGAGATACGCAGTATTTT. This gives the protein CASSLEQGGRDTQYF.

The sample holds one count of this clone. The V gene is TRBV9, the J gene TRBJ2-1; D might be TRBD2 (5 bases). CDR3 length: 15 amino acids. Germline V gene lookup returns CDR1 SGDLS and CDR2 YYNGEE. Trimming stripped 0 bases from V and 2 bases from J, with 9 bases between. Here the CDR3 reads CASSVGGETYNEQFF. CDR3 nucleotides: TGTGCCAGCAGCGTAGGGGGAGAGACCTACAATGAGCAGTTCTTC.

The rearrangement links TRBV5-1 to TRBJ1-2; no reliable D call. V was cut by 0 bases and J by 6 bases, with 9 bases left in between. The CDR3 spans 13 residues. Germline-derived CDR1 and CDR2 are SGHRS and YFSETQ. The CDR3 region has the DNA TGCGCCAGCAGCTTGGGACGGGGAGATGGCTACACCTTC. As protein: CASSLGRGDGYTF. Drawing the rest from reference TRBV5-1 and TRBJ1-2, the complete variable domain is KAGVTQTPRYLIKTRGQQVTLSCSPISGHRSVSWYQQTPGQGLQFLFEYFSETQRNKGNFPGRFSGRQFSNSRSEMNVSTLELGDSALYLCASSLGRGDGYTFGSGTRLTVV.

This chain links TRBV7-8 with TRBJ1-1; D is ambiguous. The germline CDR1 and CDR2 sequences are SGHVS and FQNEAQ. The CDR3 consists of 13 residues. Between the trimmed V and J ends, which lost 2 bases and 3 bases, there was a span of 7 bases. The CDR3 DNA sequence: TGTGCCAGCAGCTTACGCGGTGACACTGAAGCTTTCTTT. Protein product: CASSLRGDTEAFF. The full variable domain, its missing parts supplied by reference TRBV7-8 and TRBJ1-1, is GAGVSQSPRYKVAKRGQDVALRCDPISGHVSLFWYQQALGQGPEFLTYFQNEAQLDKSGLPSDRFFAERPEGSVSTLKIQRTQQEDSAVYLCASSLRGDTEAFFGQGTRLTVV.

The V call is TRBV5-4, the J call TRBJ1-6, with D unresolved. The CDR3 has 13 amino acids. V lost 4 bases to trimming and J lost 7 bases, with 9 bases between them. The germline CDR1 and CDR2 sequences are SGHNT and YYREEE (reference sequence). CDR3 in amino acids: CASSPYRNSPLHF. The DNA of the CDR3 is TGTGCCAGCAGCCCTTACAGAAATTCACCCCTCCACTTT.

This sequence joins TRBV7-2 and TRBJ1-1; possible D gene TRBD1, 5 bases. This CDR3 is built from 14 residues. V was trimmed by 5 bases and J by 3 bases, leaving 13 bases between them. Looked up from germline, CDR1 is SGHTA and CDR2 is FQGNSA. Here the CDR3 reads CASSRRAGDTEAFF. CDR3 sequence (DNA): TGTGCCAGCAGCCGCAGGGCCGGAGACACTGAAGCTTTCTTT.

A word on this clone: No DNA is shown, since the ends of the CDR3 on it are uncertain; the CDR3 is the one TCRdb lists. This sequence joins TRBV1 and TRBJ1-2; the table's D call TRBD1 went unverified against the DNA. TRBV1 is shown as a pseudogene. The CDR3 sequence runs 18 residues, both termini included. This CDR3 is CTSSQDWAGGARGYGYTF.

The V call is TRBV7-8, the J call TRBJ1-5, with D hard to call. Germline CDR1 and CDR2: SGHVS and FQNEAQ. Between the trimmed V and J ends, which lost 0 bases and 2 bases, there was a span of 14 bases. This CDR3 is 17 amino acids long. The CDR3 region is CASSLAGSLGGNQPQHF. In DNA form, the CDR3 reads TGTGCCAGCAGCTTAGCTGGGAGTCTGGGTGGCAATCAGCCCCAGCATTTT.

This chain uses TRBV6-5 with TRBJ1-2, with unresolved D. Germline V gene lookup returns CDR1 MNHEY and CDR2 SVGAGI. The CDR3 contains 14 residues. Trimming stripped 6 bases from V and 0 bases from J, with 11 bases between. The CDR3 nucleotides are TGTGCCAGCAGCCTCCTCGGGACTAACTATGGCTACACCTTC. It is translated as CASSLLGTNYGYTF.

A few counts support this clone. The CDR3 protein is CASSYRSYEQYF. CDR3 nucleotide sequence: TGTGCCAGCAGCTACAGAAGCTACGAGCAGTACTTC. The chain recombines TRBV12-3 or TRBV12-4 with TRBJ2-7; D is unresolved. Trimming pared 6 bases from V and 3 bases from J, leaving 9 bases between. This CDR3 is built from 12 residues.

The CDR3 sequence: CASSPGTGKDNEQFF. In nucleotides, the CDR3 is TGTGCCAGCAGCCCCGGGACAGGGAAAGACAATGAGCAGTTCTTC. The V call is TRBV11-2, the J call TRBJ2-1; 9 positions agree with TRBD1. J lost 5 bases, V lost 5 bases, and 7 bases had no gene match. The CDR3 is made up of 15 amino acids. Germline V gives CDR1 SGHAT, CDR2 FQNNGV.

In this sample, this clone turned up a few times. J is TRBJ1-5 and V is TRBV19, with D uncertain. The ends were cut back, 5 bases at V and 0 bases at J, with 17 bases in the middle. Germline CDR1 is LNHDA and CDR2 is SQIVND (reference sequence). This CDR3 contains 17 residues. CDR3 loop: CASSVVPTKYSNQPQHF. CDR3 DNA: TGTGCCAGTAGTGTCGTACCGACAAAGTATAGCAATCAGCCCCAGCATTTT.

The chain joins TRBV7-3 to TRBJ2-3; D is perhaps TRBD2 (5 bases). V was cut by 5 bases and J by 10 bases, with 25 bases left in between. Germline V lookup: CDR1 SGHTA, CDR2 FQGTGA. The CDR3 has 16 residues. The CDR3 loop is CASSPAPPPGSAPQYF. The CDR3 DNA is TGTGCCAGCAGCCCCGCTCCCCCCCCGGGGAGCGCCCCGCAGTATTTT.

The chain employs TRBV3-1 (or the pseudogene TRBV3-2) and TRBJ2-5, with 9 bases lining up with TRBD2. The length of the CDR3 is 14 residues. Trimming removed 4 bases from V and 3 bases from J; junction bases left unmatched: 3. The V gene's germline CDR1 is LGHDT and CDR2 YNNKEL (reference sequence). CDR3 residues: CASSLTSGKETQYF. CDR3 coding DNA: TGTGCCAGCAGCCTGACTAGCGGAAAAGAGACCCAGTACTTC.

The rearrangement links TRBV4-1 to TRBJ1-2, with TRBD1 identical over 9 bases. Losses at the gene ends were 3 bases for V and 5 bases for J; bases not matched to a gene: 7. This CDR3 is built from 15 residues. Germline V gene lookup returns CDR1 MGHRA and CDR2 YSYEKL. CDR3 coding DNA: TGCGCCAGCAGCCAGGACACCGGGACAGGGTATGGCTACACCTTC. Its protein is CASSQDTGTGYGYTF.

CDR3 region: CASSLGTDSNQPQHF. The CDR3 DNA is TGTGCCAGCAGCTTAGGGACAGATAGCAATCAGCCCCAGCATTTT. The rearrangement joins TRBV7-8 to TRBJ1-5; tentative D call: TRBD1 (6 bases). Trimming took 1 base from V and 0 from J, leaving 7 bases between them. The length of the CDR3 is 15 residues. Germline CDR1 and CDR2: SGHVS and FQNEAQ.

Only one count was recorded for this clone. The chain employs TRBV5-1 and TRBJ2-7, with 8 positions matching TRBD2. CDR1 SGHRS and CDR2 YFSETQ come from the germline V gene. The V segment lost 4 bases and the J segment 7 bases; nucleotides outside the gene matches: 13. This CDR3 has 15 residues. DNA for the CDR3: TGCGCCAGCAGCAGGACTAGCAGAAACCCCTGGGAGCAGTACTTC. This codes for CASSRTSRNPWEQYF.

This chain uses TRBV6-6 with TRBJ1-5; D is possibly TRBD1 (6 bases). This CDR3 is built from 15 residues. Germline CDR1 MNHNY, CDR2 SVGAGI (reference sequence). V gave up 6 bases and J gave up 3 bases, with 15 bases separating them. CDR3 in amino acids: CASRHRTELNQPQHF. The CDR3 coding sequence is TGTGCCAGCAGACACCGGACAGAACTCAATCAGCCCCAGCATTTT.

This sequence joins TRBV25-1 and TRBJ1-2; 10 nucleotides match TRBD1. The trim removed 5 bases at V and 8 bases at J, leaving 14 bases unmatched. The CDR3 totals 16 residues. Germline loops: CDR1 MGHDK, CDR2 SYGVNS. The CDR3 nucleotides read TGTGCCAGCAGTTTACCCGGGACAGGGGCTAGAGGGGGCTACACCTTC. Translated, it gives CASSLPGTGARGGYTF.

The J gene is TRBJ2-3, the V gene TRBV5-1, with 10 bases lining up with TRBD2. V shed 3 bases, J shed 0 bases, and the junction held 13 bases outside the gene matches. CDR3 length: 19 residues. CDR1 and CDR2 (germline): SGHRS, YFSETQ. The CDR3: CASSSRTRNSGGSTDTQYF. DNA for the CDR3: TGCGCCAGCAGCTCGAGGACTAGAAATAGCGGGGGGAGCACAGATACGCAGTATTTT.

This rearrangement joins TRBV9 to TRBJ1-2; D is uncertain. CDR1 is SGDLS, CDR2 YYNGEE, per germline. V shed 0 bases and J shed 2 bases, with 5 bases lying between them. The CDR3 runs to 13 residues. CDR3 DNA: TGTGCCAGCAGCGTAGCGGAGAACTATGGCTACACCTTC. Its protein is CASSVAENYGYTF.